This passage covers 15 T cell receptor beta chains from one sample sequenced in a study of technical replicates of blood from a handful of donors. TCRdb's copy holds only in-frame clones and misses some; the assay was immunoSEQ multiplex PCR. The sample lists about 100,000 clones; 95% were seen once. Sequencing was done on a sample of T cells isolated from PBMCs. The receptors derive from a human donor in good health.

The V call is TRBV5-4, the J call TRBJ1-2, with TRBD1 matching over 9 bases. Looked up from germline, CDR1 is SGHNT and CDR2 is YYREEE (reference sequence). The CDR3 has 16 amino acids. V lost 4 bases, J lost 7 bases, and 14 bases stayed unmatched. The CDR3 region is CASSPDRGGFMGGYTF. CDR3 coding DNA: TGTGCCAGCAGCCCTGACAGGGGGGGCTTCATGGGTGGCTACACCTTC.

The rearrangement joins TRBV2 to TRBJ1-5, with D possibly being TRBD1 (5 bases). The CDR3 sequence is 14 residues long. Germline values: CDR1 SNHLY, CDR2 FYNNEI. Trimming took off 8 bases at V and 1 base at J, with 12 bases between the two ends. Here the CDR3 reads CASGAGGSNQPQHF. DNA of the CDR3: TGTGCCAGCGGGGCGGGAGGAAGCAATCAGCCCCAGCATTTT.

This clone was counted once. The J gene is TRBJ2-1, the V gene TRBV27, with 8 bases that match TRBD1. The V gene's germline CDR1 is MNHEY and CDR2 SMNVEV (reference sequence). V shed 10 bases, J shed 8 bases, and the junction held 10 bases outside the gene matches. The CDR3 has 13 amino acids. CDR3 sequence: CATSGQGWDEQFF. For the CDR3, the DNA is TGTGCCACCTCCGGACAGGGCTGGGATGAGCAGTTCTTC.

The J gene is TRBJ2-7, the V gene TRBV14, with D possibly matching TRBD2 (5 bases). This CDR3 has 15 residues. Germline lookup yields CDR1 SGHDN and CDR2 FVKESK. The V gene lost 5 bases and the J gene lost 3 bases, with 17 bases spanning the gap. The CDR3 sequence is CASSYNIGLLYEQYF. The DNA for the CDR3 is TGTGCCAGCAGCTACAATATAGGACTTCTCTACGAGCAGTACTTC.

V and J are TRBV7-7 and TRBJ2-7; 10 positions match TRBD1. The CDR3 is 14 residues long. CDR1 and CDR2 from the germline V gene are SSHAT and FNYEAQ (reference sequence). Trimming cost V 5 bases and J 2 bases; bases outside gene matches: 3. The CDR3, as DNA: TGTGCCAGCAGCATCGGACAGGGGGCCTACGAGCAGTACTTC. It translates to CASSIGQGAYEQYF.

This clone was seen only once. The V gene is TRBV7-9, the J gene TRBJ2-5; unclear D gene. Germline V CDR1 and CDR2: SEHNR, FQNEAQ (reference sequence). This CDR3 has 15 residues. V gave up 1 base and J gave up 1 base, with 10 bases separating them. CDR3 residues: CASSLGAFRQETQYF. The CDR3, as DNA: TGTGCCAGCAGCTTAGGGGCATTTCGCCAAGAGACCCAGTACTTC.

The chain couples TRBV28 to TRBJ1-4, with 7 positions matching TRBD1. The CDR3 length is 20 residues. The V segment lost 6 bases and the J segment 5 bases; nucleotides outside the gene matches: 24. CDR1 MDHEN and CDR2 SYDVKM come from the germline V gene. CDR3: CASSPTSPSGTERNNEKLFF. CDR3 DNA sequence: TGTGCCAGCAGCCCTACCTCTCCATCCGGGACAGAACGAAACAATGAAAAACTGTTTTTT.

The CDR3 DNA reads as TGTGCCATCACCGACAGGGACACCGGGGAGCTGTTTTTT. This gives the protein CAITDRDTGELFF. The V and J genes are TRBV10-3 and TRBJ2-2, with 7 bases fitting TRBD1. Germline values: CDR1 ENHRY, CDR2 SYGVKD. The CDR3 has 13 amino acids. V gave up 7 bases and J gave up 3 bases; unmatched junction bases: 2.

CDR3 DNA: TGTGCCAGCAGTTCCGGGACACACACCCACAATGAGCAGTTCTTC. Translation: CASSSGTHTHNEQFF. The chain has TRBV27 and TRBJ2-1; D may be TRBD1 (6 bases). CDR1 and CDR2 from the germline V gene are MNHEY and SMNVEV (reference sequence). The CDR3 has 15 amino acids. Trimming took 4 bases from V and 5 from J, leaving 15 bases between them.

The chain recombines TRBV15 with TRBJ1-5; TRBD1 aligns across 8 bases. J was trimmed by 8 bases and V by 1 base; bases with no gene match: 13. The CDR3 sequence is 17 residues long. CDR1 and CDR2 from the germline V gene are LNHNV and YYDKDF (reference sequence). CDR3: CATSRGLYTQGEEPQHF. The CDR3 nucleotides are TGTGCCACCAGCAGAGGTCTTTATACACAGGGGGAAGAGCCCCAGCATTTT.

The chain employs TRBV2 and TRBJ1-1, with no clear D. V was clipped by 3 bases and J by 0 bases, with 11 bases between them. The V gene's germline CDR1 is SNHLY and CDR2 FYNNEI. The CDR3 is 15 amino acids. CDR3 sequence (DNA): TGTGCCAGCAGTGATAGCGAACCATTGAACACTGAAGCTTTCTTT. This sequence encodes CASSDSEPLNTEAFF.

This chain links TRBV2 with TRBJ2-1; 9 bases align to TRBD2. J gave up 7 bases and V 2 bases, and 9 bases lay outside the gene matches. Germline V gene lookup returns CDR1 SNHLY and CDR2 FYNNEI. The CDR3 has 16 residues. CDR3 protein: CASSEFSSGKGNEQFF. The CDR3, as DNA: TGTGCCAGCAGTGAATTCTCTAGCGGGAAGGGAAATGAGCAGTTCTTC. The variable domain in full, with the rest retrieved from reference TRBV2 and TRBJ2-1, is EPEVTQTPSHQVTQMGQEVILRCVPISNHLYFYWYRQILGQKVEFLVSFYNNEISEKSEIFDDQFSVERPDGSNFTLKIRSTKLEDSAMYFCASSEFSSGKGNEQFFGPGTRLTVL.

The chain recombines TRBV5-6 with TRBJ1-6, with a possible D match to TRBD1 (6 bases). Germline V gives CDR1 SGHDT, CDR2 YYEEEE. The CDR3 has 15 amino acids. Deletions cut 0 bases from V and 4 bases from J, with 8 bases between. CDR3 in amino acids: CASSLGQGYNSPLHF. CDR3 nucleotides: TGTGCCAGCAGCTTGGGGCAGGGGTATAATTCACCCCTCCACTTT.

DNA for the CDR3: TGTGCCAGTAGTGAGTGGACAGGGGCGAACACTGAAGCTTTCTTT. It encodes CASSEWTGANTEAFF. The chain is built from TRBV19 and TRBJ1-1; 9 bases align to TRBD1. The V gene end was trimmed by 5 bases and the J gene end by 1 base; junction bases not matched to a gene: 5. CDR3 length equals 15 residues. Germline CDR1 is LNHDA and CDR2 is SQIVND (reference sequence).

This rearrangement joins TRBV10-1 to TRBJ2-7, with D possibly being TRBD1 (6 bases). The CDR3 runs 12 residues. Germline CDR1 and CDR2: WNHNN and SYGVQD (reference sequence). Trimming stripped 6 bases from V and 2 bases from J, with 8 bases between. The CDR3 bases are TGCGCCAGCAGCAGGGGAGCCTACGAGCAGTACTTC. This sequence encodes CASSRGAYEQYF.